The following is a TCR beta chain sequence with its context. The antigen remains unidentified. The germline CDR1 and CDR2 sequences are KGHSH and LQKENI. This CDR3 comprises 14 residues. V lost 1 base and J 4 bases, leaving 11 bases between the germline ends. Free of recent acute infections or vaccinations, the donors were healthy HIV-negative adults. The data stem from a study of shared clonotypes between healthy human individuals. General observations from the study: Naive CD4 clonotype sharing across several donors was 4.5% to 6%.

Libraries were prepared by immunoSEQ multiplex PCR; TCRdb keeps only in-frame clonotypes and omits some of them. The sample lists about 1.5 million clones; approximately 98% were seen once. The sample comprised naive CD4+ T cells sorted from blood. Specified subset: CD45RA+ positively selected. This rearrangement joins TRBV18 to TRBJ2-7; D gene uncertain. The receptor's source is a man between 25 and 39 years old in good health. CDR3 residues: CASSPLSKVYEQYF. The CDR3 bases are TGTGCCAGCTCACCACTCTCAAAGGTATACGAGCAGTACTTC.